This T cell receptor (beta chain) was sequenced in a study of T cell responses to AZD1222 COVID-19 vaccine. Profiling relied on immunoSEQ multiplex PCR, and the TCRdb table lists in-frame clones only, not all of them. The top ten clones hold approximately 30% of a sample with under 150,000 clones, about 89% of them seen once. V gave up 2 bases and J gave up 0 bases; unmatched junction bases: 10. CDR1 is LGHNT and CDR2 is FRNRAP in the germline V gene. The CDR3 extends over 19 amino acids. The sequence derives from an adult in good health. The source was peripheral blood, collected on day 0 of AZD1222 vaccination. The chain uses TRBV12-5 and TRBJ1-3; 10 positions agree with TRBD1. The CDR3 region is CASGLFAGTGVRSGNTIYF. DNA of the CDR3: TGTGCTAGTGGTTTGTTTGCCGGGACAGGGGTTCGCTCTGGAAACACCATATATTTT.